This T cell receptor beta chain was found in a study of blood T cell repertoires in COVID-19. Overall study: Sites across the United States, Italy and Spain contributed samples from acute and convalescent COVID-19.

Only a few counts were recorded for this clone. V lost 5 bases, J lost 8 bases, and 9 bases stayed unmatched. This CDR3 spans 14 amino acids. Germline CDR1 SGHTA, CDR2 FQGNSA. Assay used: immunoSEQ multiplex PCR; TCRdb lists only in-frame clones, some missing. The table lists around 75,000 clones, around nine tenths of them singletons. This receptor was identified in a man in his 60s with acute or convalescent COVID-19. V and J are TRBV7-2 and TRBJ1-3; 7 positions agree with TRBD1. Sequencing was done on a sample of peripheral blood. CDR3 bases: TGTGCCAGCAGCGACAGGGCAGGGTGGGACACCATATATTTT. Its protein is CASSDRAGWDTIYF.